Listed below are T cell receptor beta chains from one sample, sequenced in a study of persistence of HIV-infected CD4 T cells. Produced via immunoSEQ multiplex PCR; TCRdb's table is partial and in-frame only. Of fewer than 20,000 clones in the sample, about 84% were seen once. These receptors' targets are unknown. Material: CD4+ T cells sorted from PBMCs after roughly 20-hour stimulation, obtained from a patient who received antiretroviral therapy. These receptors came from an adult man with HIV who was CMV-seropositive. The CDR3 runs from the conserved cysteine through the conserved F or W. The D gene is left open where the match is weak. Not all rows give a size; the values are once, few, many and, for expanded clones, a class.

d_call: .; j_call: TRBJ2-2; clone_size: .; v_call: TRBV9; cdr3_aa: CASSFLPNDNTGELFF; cdr3_nt: TGTGCCAGCAGCTTCCTCCCCAACGATAACACCGGGGAGCTGTTTTTT
d_call: TRBD1; j_call: TRBJ1-2; clone_size: .; v_call: TRBV7-2; cdr3_aa: CASSLGTGIGKDGYTF; cdr3_nt: TGTGCCAGCAGCTTGGGGACAGGGATCGGTAAAGATGGCTACACCTTC
d_call: .; j_call: TRBJ2-7; clone_size: .; v_call: TRBV2; cdr3_aa: CASSGTLYEQYF; cdr3_nt: TGTGCCAGCAGCGGGACCCTCTACGAGCAGTACTTC
d_call: TRBD1; j_call: TRBJ1-5; clone_size: .; v_call: TRBV6-6; cdr3_aa: CASSLRGREQPQHF; cdr3_nt: TGTGCCAGCAGCCTCAGGGGGCGCGAACAGCCCCAGCATTTT
d_call: .; j_call: TRBJ1-1; clone_size: .; v_call: TRBV21-1; cdr3_aa: CASSKSREGTEAFF; cdr3_nt: TGTGCCAGCAGCAAGAGCAGGGAAGGCACTGAAGCTTTCTTT
d_call: .; j_call: TRBJ1-2; clone_size: .; v_call: TRBV5-1; cdr3_aa: CASSFQGSAYGYTF; cdr3_nt: TGCGCCAGCAGCTTTCAGGGGTCTGCATATGGCTACACCTTC
d_call: TRBD1; j_call: TRBJ1-4; clone_size: .; v_call: TRBV4-2; cdr3_aa: CASTPGQGPNEKLFF; cdr3_nt: TGTGCCAGCACTCCGGGACAGGGTCCTAATGAAAAACTGTTTTTT
d_call: TRBD1; j_call: TRBJ1-5; clone_size: .; v_call: TRBV6-1; cdr3_aa: CASSEEALGGGYAGGNQPQHF; cdr3_nt: TGTGCCAGCAGTGAAGAGGCCTTGGGAGGGGGCTATGCTGGTGGCAATCAGCCCCAGCATTTT
d_call: .; j_call: TRBJ2-7; clone_size: .; v_call: TRBV5-1; cdr3_aa: CASSLGGKGYEQYF; cdr3_nt: TGCGCCAGCAGCTTGGGGGGCAAGGGCTACGAGCAGTACTTC
d_call: .; j_call: TRBJ1-2; clone_size: .; v_call: TRBV10-2; cdr3_aa: CASSESGGPPTF; cdr3_nt: TGCGCCAGCAGTGAGTCCGGGGGCCCCCCAACCTTC
d_call: TRBD2; j_call: TRBJ2-1; clone_size: .; v_call: TRBV6-1; cdr3_aa: CASSEGGGFGGFF; cdr3_nt: TGTGCCAGCAGTGAAGGGGGAGGGTTCGGCGGGTTCTTC
d_call: .; j_call: TRBJ1-3; clone_size: .; v_call: TRBV5-4; cdr3_aa: CASSRDAGNTIYF; cdr3_nt: TGTGCCAGCAGCCGGGACGCTGGAAACACCATATATTTT
d_call: TRBD1; j_call: TRBJ1-3; clone_size: .; v_call: TRBV2; cdr3_aa: CASSAGQLGNTIYF; cdr3_nt: TGTGCCAGCAGTGCGGGACAGCTCGGAAACACCATATATTTT
d_call: .; j_call: TRBJ1-4; clone_size: few; v_call: TRBV12-3/TRBV12-4; cdr3_aa: CASSLGSNEKLFF; cdr3_nt: TGTGCCAGCAGTCTGGGGTCTAATGAAAAACTGTTTTTT